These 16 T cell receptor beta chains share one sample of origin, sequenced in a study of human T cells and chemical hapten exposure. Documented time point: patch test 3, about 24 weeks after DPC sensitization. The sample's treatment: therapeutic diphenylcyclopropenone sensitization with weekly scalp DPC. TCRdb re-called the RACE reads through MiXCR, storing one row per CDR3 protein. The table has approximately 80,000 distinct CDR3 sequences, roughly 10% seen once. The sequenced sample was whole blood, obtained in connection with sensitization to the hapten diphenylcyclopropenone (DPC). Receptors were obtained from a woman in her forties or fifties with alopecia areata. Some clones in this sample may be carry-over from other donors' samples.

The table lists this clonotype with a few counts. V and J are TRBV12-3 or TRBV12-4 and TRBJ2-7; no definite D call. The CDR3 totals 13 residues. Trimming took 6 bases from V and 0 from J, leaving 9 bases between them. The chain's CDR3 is CASSVGPSYEQYF. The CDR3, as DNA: TGTGCCAGCAGCGTAGGGCCCTCCTACGAGCAGTACTTC.

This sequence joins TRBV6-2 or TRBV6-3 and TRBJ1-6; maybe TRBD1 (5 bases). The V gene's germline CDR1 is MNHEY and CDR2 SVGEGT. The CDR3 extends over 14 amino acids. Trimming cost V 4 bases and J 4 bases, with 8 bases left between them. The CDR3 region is CASSSRGYNSPLHF. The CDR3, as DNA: TGTGCCAGCAGTTCTCGGGGGTATAATTCACCCCTCCACTTT.

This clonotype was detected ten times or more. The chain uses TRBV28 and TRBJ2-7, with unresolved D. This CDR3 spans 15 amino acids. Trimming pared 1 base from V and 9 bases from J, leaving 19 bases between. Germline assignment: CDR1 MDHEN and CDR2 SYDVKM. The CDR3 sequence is CASSLSTPSHTRQYF. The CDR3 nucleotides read TGTGCCAGCAGTTTATCGACTCCATCACATACGAGGCAGTACTTC. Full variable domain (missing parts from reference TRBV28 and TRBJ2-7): DVKVTQSSRYLVKRTGEKVFLECVQDMDHENMFWYRQDPGLGLRLIYFSYDVKMKEKGDIPEGYSVSREKKERFSLILESASTNQTSMYLCASSLSTPSHTRQYFGPGTRLTVT.

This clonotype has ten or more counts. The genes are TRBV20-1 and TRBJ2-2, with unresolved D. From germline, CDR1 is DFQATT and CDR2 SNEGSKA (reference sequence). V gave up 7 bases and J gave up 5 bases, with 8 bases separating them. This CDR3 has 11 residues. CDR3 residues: CSVALTGELFF. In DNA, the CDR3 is TGCAGTGTTGCACTGACCGGGGAGCTGTTTTTT.

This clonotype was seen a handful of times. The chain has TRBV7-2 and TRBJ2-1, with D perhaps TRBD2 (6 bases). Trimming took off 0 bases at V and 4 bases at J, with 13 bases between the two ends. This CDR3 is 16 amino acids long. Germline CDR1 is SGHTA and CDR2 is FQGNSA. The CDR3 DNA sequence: TGTGCCAGCAGCTTAGCCGTAGCGGCCCCTTACAATGAGCAGTTCTTC. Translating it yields CASSLAVAAPYNEQFF.

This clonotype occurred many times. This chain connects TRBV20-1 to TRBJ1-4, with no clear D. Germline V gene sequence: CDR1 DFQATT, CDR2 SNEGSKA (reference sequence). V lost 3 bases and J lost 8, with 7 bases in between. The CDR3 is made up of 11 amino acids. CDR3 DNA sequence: TGCAGTGCTAGTTTCATAGAAAAACTGTTTTTT. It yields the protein CSASFIEKLFF.

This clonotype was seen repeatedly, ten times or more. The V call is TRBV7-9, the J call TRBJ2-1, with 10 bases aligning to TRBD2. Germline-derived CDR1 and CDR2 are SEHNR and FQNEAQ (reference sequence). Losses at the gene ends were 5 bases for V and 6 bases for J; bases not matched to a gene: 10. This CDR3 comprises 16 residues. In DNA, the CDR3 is TGTGCCAGCAGCCGCCTAGCGGGAGCGGTTGTCAATGAGCAGTTCTTC. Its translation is CASSRLAGAVVNEQFF. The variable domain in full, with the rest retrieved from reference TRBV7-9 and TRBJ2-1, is DTGVSQNPRHKITKRGQNVTFRCDPISEHNRLYWYRQTLGQGPEFLTYFQNEAQLEKSRLLSDRFSAERPKGSFSTLEIQRTEQGDSAMYLCASSRLAGAVVNEQFFGPGTRLTVL.

Here the CDR3 DNA reads TGTGCCACATTACAGGGGGCACTGAGAAAAGATACGCAGTATTTT. Translated, it gives CATLQGALRKDTQYF. The chain recombines TRBV6-1 with TRBJ2-3; 9 nucleotides agree with TRBD1. Trimming at V came to 10 bases and at J to 5 bases, leaving 13 bases not matched to a gene. This CDR3 is 15 amino acids long. Germline V gene data show CDR1 as MNHNS and CDR2 as SASEGT.

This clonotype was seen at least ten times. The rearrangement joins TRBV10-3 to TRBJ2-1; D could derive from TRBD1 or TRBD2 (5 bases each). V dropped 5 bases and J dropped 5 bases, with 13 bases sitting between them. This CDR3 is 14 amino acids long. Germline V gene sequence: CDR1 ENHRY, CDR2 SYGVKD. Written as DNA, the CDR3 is TGTGCCATCAGTCTCAGCGGACAAAACAATGAGCAGTTCTTC. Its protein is CAISLSGQNNEQFF.

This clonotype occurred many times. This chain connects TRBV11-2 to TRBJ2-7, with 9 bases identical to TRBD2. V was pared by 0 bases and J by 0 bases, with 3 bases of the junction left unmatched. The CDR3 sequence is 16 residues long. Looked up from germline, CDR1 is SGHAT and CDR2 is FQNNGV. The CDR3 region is CASSLDRGRASYEQYF. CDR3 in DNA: TGTGCCAGCAGCTTAGATCGCGGGAGGGCCTCCTACGAGCAGTACTTC. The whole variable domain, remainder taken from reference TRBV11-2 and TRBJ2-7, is EAGVAQSPRYKIIEKRQSVAFWCNPISGHATLYWYQQILGQGPKLLIQFQNNGVVDDSQLPKDRFSAERLKGVDSTLKIQPAKLEDSAVYLCASSLDRGRASYEQYFGPGTRLTVT.

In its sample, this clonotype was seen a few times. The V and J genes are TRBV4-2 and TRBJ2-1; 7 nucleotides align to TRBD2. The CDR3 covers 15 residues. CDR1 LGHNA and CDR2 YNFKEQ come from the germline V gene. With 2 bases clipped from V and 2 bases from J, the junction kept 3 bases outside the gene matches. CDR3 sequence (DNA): TGTGCCAGCAGCCAATCTAGCGGAACCTACAATGAGCAGTTCTTC. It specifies CASSQSSGTYNEQFF.

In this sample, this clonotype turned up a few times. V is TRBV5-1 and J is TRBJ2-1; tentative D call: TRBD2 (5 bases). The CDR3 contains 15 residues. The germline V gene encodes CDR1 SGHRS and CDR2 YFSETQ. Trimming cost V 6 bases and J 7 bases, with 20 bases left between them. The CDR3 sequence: CASKPPRGSGNEQFF. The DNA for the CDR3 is TGCGCCAGCAAACCCCCCAGAGGGTCTGGGAATGAGCAGTTCTTC.

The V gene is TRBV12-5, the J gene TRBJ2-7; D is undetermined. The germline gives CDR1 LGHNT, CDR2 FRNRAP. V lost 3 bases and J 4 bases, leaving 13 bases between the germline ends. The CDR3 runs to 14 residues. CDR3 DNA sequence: TGTGCTAGTGGTTTTCTCGGACCCGCTTACGAGCAGTACTTC. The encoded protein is CASGFLGPAYEQYF.

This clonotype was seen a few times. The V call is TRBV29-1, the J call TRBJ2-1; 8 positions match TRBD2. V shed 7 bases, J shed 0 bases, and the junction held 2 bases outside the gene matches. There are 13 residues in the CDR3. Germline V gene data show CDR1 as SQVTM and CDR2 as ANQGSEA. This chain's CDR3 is CSAAGVSYNEQFF. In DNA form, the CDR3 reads TGCAGCGCAGCGGGGGTCTCCTACAATGAGCAGTTCTTC.

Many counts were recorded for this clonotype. CDR3 DNA: TGCAGTGCCACCCCAGACAGGGAAGAACAGTTCTTC. Encoded protein: CSATPDREEQFF. V gene TRBV20-1 combines with J gene TRBJ2-1, with 7 bases aligning to TRBD1. The CDR3 is 12 residues long. CDR1 is DFQATT, CDR2 SNEGSKA, per germline (reference sequence). J gave up 13 bases and V 6 bases, and 12 bases lay outside the gene matches.

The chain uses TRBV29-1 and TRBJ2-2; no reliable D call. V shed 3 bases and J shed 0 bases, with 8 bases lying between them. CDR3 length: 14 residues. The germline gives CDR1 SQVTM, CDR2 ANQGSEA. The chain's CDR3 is CSVDTASNTGELFF. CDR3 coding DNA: TGCAGCGTTGATACAGCCTCGAACACCGGGGAGCTGTTTTTT.